This T cell receptor beta chain was identified in a study of CD8+ T cells in alopecia areata. Study at large: Treated patients swallowed 5 to 10 mg of oral tofacitinib twice daily. Tofacitinib administration persisted for 6 to 18 months, succeeded by 6 months off drug.

Germline loops: CDR1 ENHRY, CDR2 SYGVKD. The V and J ends lost 2 bases and 7 bases respectively, with 17 bases between them. The CDR3 runs 16 residues. Extracted RNA was reverse transcribed into cDNA, the sequencing template. The table came from immunoSEQ multiplex PCR; TCRdb's copy has only in-frame clones and leaves some out. The repertoire holds hundreds of thousands of clones, with 67% as singletons. Those with alopecia areata gave lesional scalp punch biopsies and peripheral blood. PBMCs provided sorted CD4+ and CD8+ T cells. The source material was CD4+ T cells sorted from blood, sampled at week 0. This chain connects TRBV10-3 to TRBJ2-2; no definite D call. This sequence was found in a human donor with alopecia areata. Here the CDR3 reads CAISEVRQSAYGELFF. The DNA for the CDR3 is TGTGCCATCAGTGAGGTGCGGCAATCTGCTTACGGGGAGCTGTTTTTT.